This TCR beta chain derives from a study of blood T cell repertoires in COVID-19. Study-level background: Spain, Italy and the United States supplied samples that represented acute and convalescent COVID-19. T cells, B-cell-depleted T cells, or PBMCs supplied cDNA or gDNA.

Participants, about 18 to 100 years old, spanned under 30 US areas. Self-reported history from a screening survey and questionnaire set each donor's cohort. Profiled with immunoSEQ multiplex PCR; TCRdb holds only in-frame clones, not every one. The profile covers under 350,000 clones, with 80% to 90% appearing a single time and approximately 4.4% taken by the ten largest. The V end was cut by 6 bases, the J end by 5 bases, with 7 bases between. The CDR3 extends over 11 amino acids. Germline V gene data show CDR1 as MNHEY and CDR2 as SVGAGI. The specimen sequenced was PBMCs or T cells enriched from blood (not recorded which). The sequence was collected from a woman aged 40 to 49 with acute COVID-19. The V gene is TRBV6-5, the J gene TRBJ1-1; D is possibly TRBD1 (5 bases). CDR3 in DNA: TGTGCCAGCAGGCGACAGACTGAAGCTTTCTTT. Encoded protein: CASRRQTEAFF.